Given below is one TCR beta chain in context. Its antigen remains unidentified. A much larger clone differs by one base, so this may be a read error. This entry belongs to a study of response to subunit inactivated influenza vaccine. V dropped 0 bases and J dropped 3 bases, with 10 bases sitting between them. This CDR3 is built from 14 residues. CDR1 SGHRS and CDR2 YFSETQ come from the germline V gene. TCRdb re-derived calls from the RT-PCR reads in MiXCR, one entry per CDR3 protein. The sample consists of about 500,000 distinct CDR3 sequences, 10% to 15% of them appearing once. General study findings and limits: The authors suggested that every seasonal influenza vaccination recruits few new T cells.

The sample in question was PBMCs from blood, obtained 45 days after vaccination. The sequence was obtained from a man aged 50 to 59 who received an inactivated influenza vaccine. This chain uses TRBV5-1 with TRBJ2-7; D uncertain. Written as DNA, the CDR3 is TGCGCCAGCAGCTTGGCTAGAGGTTTCTACGAGCAGTACTTC. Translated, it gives CASSLARGFYEQYF.